The next 31 T cell receptor beta chains were all read from a single sample in a study of blood T cells in healthy people across ages. Combining a sample-barcoded 5' primer with a J-beta primer mix, a second PCR ran for about 7 to 11 cycles. TCRdb reprocessed the 5' RACE reads with MiXCR, giving one entry per CDR3 protein. The table has around 1.1 million distinct CDR3 sequences, roughly two fifths seen once. The material sequenced was blood. The receptor set was obtained from a man between 18 and 29 years old in good health.

This clonotype was recorded a few times. The chain carries TRBV7-2 and TRBJ1-2, with D possibly matching TRBD1 (5 bases). With 1 base removed from V and 2 bases from J, the gap between germline ends came to 11 bases. Germline lookup yields CDR1 SGHTA and CDR2 FQGNSA. The CDR3 runs to 15 residues. CDR3 loop: CASSLGSGKNYGYTF. The CDR3 DNA is TGTGCCAGCAGCTTAGGGTCAGGGAAAAACTATGGCTACACCTTC.

This clonotype came up many times. The chain uses TRBV9 and TRBJ1-5; D not certain. Germline values: CDR1 SGDLS, CDR2 YYNGEE. Deletions cut 4 bases from V and 5 bases from J, with 10 bases between. The CDR3 totals 13 residues. The CDR3 here is CASSSRPDQPQHF. The CDR3 nucleotides are TGTGCCAGCAGCTCGCGACCCGATCAGCCCCAGCATTTT. Looking up the rest from reference TRBV9 and TRBJ1-5 gives the full variable domain: DSGVTQTPKHLITATGQRVTLRCSPRSGDLSVYWYQQSLDQGLQFLIQYYNGEERAKGNILERFSAQQFPDLHSELNLSSLELGDSALYFCASSSRPDQPQHFGDGTRLSIL.

The V and J genes are TRBV13 and TRBJ1-1, with D tentatively TRBD1 (6 bases). V lost 1 base and J 6 bases, leaving 12 bases between the germline ends. Germline lookup yields CDR1 PRHDT and CDR2 FYEKMQ (reference sequence). This CDR3 has 14 amino acids. The CDR3 is CASSLEDRFAEAFF. The CDR3 DNA reads as TGTGCCAGCAGCTTAGAAGACAGGTTCGCTGAAGCTTTCTTT.

The chain uses TRBV27 and TRBJ2-1; 13 nucleotides match TRBD2. This CDR3 is 18 amino acids long. Germline CDR1 MNHEY, CDR2 SMNVEV (reference sequence). The junction had 8 bases not matched to a gene; V was cut back by 6 bases and J by 0 bases. The CDR3 DNA reads TGTGCCAGCAGGGCGGGACTAGCGGGATCTAGCTCCTACAATGAGCAGTTCTTC. It translates to CASRAGLAGSSSYNEQFF.

This clonotype has a handful of counts. The chain joins TRBV29-1 to TRBJ2-7, with D possibly being TRBD2 (5 bases). V lost 2 bases and J lost 0, with 11 bases in between. The V gene's germline CDR1 is SQVTM and CDR2 ANQGSEA. The CDR3 covers 14 residues. Here the CDR3 reads CSVETGKSSYEQYF. DNA of the CDR3: TGCAGCGTTGAAACGGGGAAGAGCTCCTACGAGCAGTACTTC.

The J gene is TRBJ2-6, the V gene TRBV14; 10 bases are a match to TRBD1. Looked up from germline, CDR1 is SGHDN and CDR2 is FVKESK. The ends lost 0 bases at V and 8 bases at J; junction bases unmatched: 10. The CDR3 has 18 residues. Here the CDR3 DNA reads TGTGCCAGCAGCCAAGATCTAGGGGACAGGGGAGGCTCCAACGTCCTGACTTTC. Encoded protein: CASSQDLGDRGGSNVLTF.

This clonotype has a handful of counts. The chain carries TRBV9 and TRBJ2-3, with TRBD1 identical over 7 bases. Germline V gene sequence: CDR1 SGDLS, CDR2 YYNGEE. The CDR3 loop spans 15 amino acids. The ends lost 3 bases at V and 3 bases at J; junction bases unmatched: 7. CDR3 coding DNA: TGTGCCAGCAGCGCCTCTACAGGGGCAACAGATACGCAGTATTTT. Protein sequence: CASSASTGATDTQYF.

The J gene is TRBJ1-3, the V gene TRBV28; 10 bases line up with TRBD1. The CDR3 is 15 amino acids. The V segment lost 7 bases and the J segment 8 bases; nucleotides outside the gene matches: 11. The germline V gene encodes CDR1 MDHEN and CDR2 SYDVKM. CDR3 nucleotide sequence: TGTGCCAGCATCTCGGGGGACAGGGGTTTTTACACCATATATTTT. This encodes CASISGDRGFYTIYF.

V gene TRBV3-1 combines with J gene TRBJ2-3; D remains unclear. The V end was cut by 0 bases, the J end by 6 bases, with 13 bases between. The CDR3 spans 15 residues. From germline, CDR1 is LGHDT and CDR2 YNNKEL (reference sequence). The CDR3 DNA reads as TGTGCCAGCAGCCAAGATATTGCGAAAGCGGATACGCAGTATTTT. This gives the protein CASSQDIAKADTQYF.

The chain couples TRBV13 to TRBJ1-1, with unresolved D. Germline lookup yields CDR1 PRHDT and CDR2 FYEKMQ (reference sequence). V lost 5 bases and J lost 2, with 12 bases in between. The CDR3 is 14 amino acids. CDR3 residues: CASSETEINTEAFF. The CDR3 DNA reads TGTGCCAGCAGCGAGACGGAAATTAACACTGAAGCTTTCTTT.

The rearrangement uses TRBV28 and TRBJ2-1; unclear D gene. Germline V gene sequence: CDR1 MDHEN, CDR2 SYDVKM. The CDR3 sequence is 14 residues long. V lost 3 bases, J lost 4 bases, and 10 bases lay in between. CDR3 sequence reads: CASSFRPEYNEQFF. Written as DNA, the CDR3 is TGTGCCAGCAGTTTCCGGCCAGAGTACAATGAGCAGTTCTTC.

The chain carries TRBV4-3 and TRBJ1-2; D gene uncertain. V dropped 3 bases and J dropped 4 bases, with 9 bases sitting between them. This CDR3 contains 13 residues. Germline V gives CDR1 LGHNA, CDR2 YSLEER. CDR3 coding DNA: TGCGCCAGCAGCCACCGGAACGCCTATGGCTACACCTTC. It translates to CASSHRNAYGYTF.

The chain has TRBV9 and TRBJ1-4; weak D call: TRBD1 (6 bases). This CDR3 is built from 16 residues. Trimming removed 4 bases from V and 12 bases from J, with 25 bases in between. Germline V gives CDR1 SGDLS, CDR2 YYNGEE. This CDR3 reads CASSITSGTSSGELFF. The DNA for the CDR3 is TGTGCCAGCAGCATTACTTCCGGGACAAGCTCCGGGGAACTGTTTTTT.

The rearrangement links TRBV7-9 to TRBJ1-3, with D uncertain. Germline V gives CDR1 SEHNR, CDR2 FQNEAQ (reference sequence). Trimming removed 5 bases from V and 1 base from J, with 9 bases in between. This CDR3 is 14 amino acids long. The CDR3 loop is CASSKDGSGNTIYF. The CDR3 DNA sequence: TGTGCCAGCAGCAAAGACGGTTCTGGAAACACCATATATTTT. Variable domain in full (rest from reference TRBV7-9 and TRBJ1-3): DTGVSQNPRHKITKRGQNVTFRCDPISEHNRLYWYRQTLGQGPEFLTYFQNEAQLEKSRLLSDRFSAERPKGSFSTLEIQRTEQGDSAMYLCASSKDGSGNTIYFGEGSWLTVV.

There are a few counts of this clonotype. The rearrangement joins TRBV5-1 to TRBJ2-1; 10 bases line up with TRBD2. The CDR3 is made up of 18 amino acids. Trimming removed 4 bases from V and 0 bases from J; junction bases left unmatched: 10. From germline, CDR1 is SGHRS and CDR2 YFSETQ. Here the CDR3 reads CASSKEGSGGSSYNEQFF. The CDR3 DNA reads TGCGCCAGCAGCAAAGAAGGTAGCGGGGGGTCCTCCTACAATGAGCAGTTCTTC.

This clonotype was observed a handful of times. CDR3 nucleotide sequence: TGTGCCAGCAGCTTAAAGGGCTACACCTTC. Translated, it gives CASSLKGYTF. The V and J genes are TRBV7-9 and TRBJ1-2; D uncertain. V lost 2 bases, J lost 8 bases, and 3 bases lay in between. The germline V gene has CDR1 SEHNR and CDR2 FQNEAQ (reference sequence). The CDR3 is 10 amino acids.

This clonotype was seen just once. The V call is TRBV27, the J call TRBJ2-2; 9 nucleotides match TRBD1. This CDR3 spans 21 amino acids. Germline CDR1 and CDR2: MNHEY and SMNVEV (reference sequence). The V segment lost 6 bases and the J segment 1 base; nucleotides outside the gene matches: 21. The CDR3, as DNA: TGTGCCAGCAGCTCATACGATCGAACCGGGACAGGGAGGTGGAACACCGGGGAGCTGTTTTTT. Residues: CASSSYDRTGTGRWNTGELFF.

This clonotype has a handful of counts. This chain uses TRBV4-1 with TRBJ2-1; D remains ambiguous. The CDR3 runs 17 residues. Trimming removed 4 bases from V and 0 bases from J, with 16 bases in between. CDR1 is MGHRA and CDR2 is YSYEKL in the germline V gene. Here the CDR3 reads CASSRTLTAASYNEQFF. The CDR3, as DNA: TGCGCCAGCAGCCGAACCCTGACCGCCGCCTCCTACAATGAGCAGTTCTTC.

The chain couples TRBV7-2 to TRBJ2-2; D is unresolved. CDR1 and CDR2 from the germline V gene are SGHTA and FQGNSA. The CDR3 runs 9 residues. V shed 10 bases and J shed 6 bases, with 3 bases lying between them. The CDR3: CATSGELFF. Here the CDR3 DNA reads TGTGCCACTTCCGGGGAGCTGTTTTTT.

About this clonotype itself: One junction end does not reproduce the germline sequence, and a read error may be involved. This chain uses TRBV28 with TRBJ1-2, with D perhaps matching TRBD1 (6 bases). The V gene's germline CDR1 is MDHEN and CDR2 SYDVKM. The CDR3 length is 15 residues. This CDR3 reads CASSSKGQLHYAYTF. CDR3 in DNA: TGTGCCAGCAGTTCAAAAGGACAGCTCCACTATGCCTACACCTTC.

The gene calls are TRBV20-1 and TRBJ1-5; D is uncertain. Germline V CDR1 and CDR2: DFQATT, SNEGSKA (reference sequence). The CDR3 is 14 amino acids. The ends were cut back, 0 bases at V and 1 base at J, with 7 bases in the middle. This CDR3 reads CSARDEGSNQPQHF. For the CDR3, the DNA is TGCAGTGCTAGAGATGAGGGAAGCAATCAGCCCCAGCATTTT.

The chain has TRBV16 and TRBJ1-5, with no clear D. This CDR3 is 13 amino acids long. CDR1 is KGHSY and CDR2 is FQNENV in the germline V gene. V was clipped by 8 bases and J by 7 bases, with 15 bases between them. This CDR3 reads CASGDWQFQPQHF. As DNA, the CDR3 is TGTGCCAGCGGTGATTGGCAGTTCCAGCCCCAGCATTTT.

The chain joins TRBV14 to TRBJ1-1, with D unclear. With 4 bases removed from V and 3 bases from J, the gap between germline ends came to 15 bases. In germline, CDR1 is SGHDN, CDR2 FVKESK. The length of the CDR3 is 15 residues. CDR3 sequence reads: CASSPIPAWDTEAFF. The CDR3 DNA is TGTGCCAGCAGCCCTATCCCCGCTTGGGACACTGAAGCTTTCTTT.

This clonotype was seen more than once but under ten times. This chain uses TRBV20-1 with TRBJ2-5; D is possibly TRBD2 (5 bases). The length of the CDR3 is 11 residues. Germline V gene lookup returns CDR1 DFQATT and CDR2 SNEGSKA (reference sequence). In DNA, the CDR3 is TGCAGCCCTACAAGAGGGGAGACCCAGTACTTC. This translates into CSPTRGETQYF.

This clonotype was seen more than once but under ten times. A much larger clone lies a single base off, so this may be a read error. The chain joins TRBV10-3 to TRBJ2-2; D unclear. This CDR3 has 11 residues. V was cut by 10 bases and J by 3 bases, with 6 bases left in between. From germline, CDR1 is ENHRY and CDR2 SYGVKD. Written as DNA, the CDR3 is TGTGCCAGAGGAGACACCGGGGAGCTGTTTTTT. Translated: CARGDTGELFF.

This clonotype has more than one count but fewer than ten. The V and J genes are TRBV12-3 or TRBV12-4 and TRBJ2-2; 11 nucleotides line up with TRBD2. The CDR3 consists of 16 residues. Losses at the gene ends were 4 bases for V and 1 base for J; bases not matched to a gene: 2. CDR3 DNA sequence: TGTGCCAGCAGTTGGCTAGCGGGGGGGAACACCGGGGAGCTGTTTTTT. Protein: CASSWLAGGNTGELFF.

This clonotype was detected only once. V is TRBV11-1 and J is TRBJ2-1, with 7 bases fitting TRBD1. The V and J ends lost 5 bases and 8 bases, in that order; junction bases with no gene match: 15. CDR3 size: 16 residues. From germline, CDR1 is SGHAT and CDR2 FQDESV (reference sequence). DNA for the CDR3: TGTGCCAGCAGCCCTCCCGGACAGGTTTTGATGCATGAGCAGTTCTTC. Translating gives CASSPPGQVLMHEQFF.

V gene TRBV20-1 combines with J gene TRBJ1-1; D is unclear. The V gene's germline CDR1 is DFQATT and CDR2 SNEGSKA (reference sequence). V lost 4 bases and J lost 1, with 16 bases in between. The CDR3 contains 15 residues. Written as DNA, the CDR3 is TGCAGTGCTAAAGTACCCGGACTGAAGAACACTGAAGCTTTCTTT. Its translation is CSAKVPGLKNTEAFF.

A few counts support this clonotype. This chain connects TRBV24-1 to TRBJ1-2; 7 nucleotides match TRBD1. Germline lookup yields CDR1 KGHDR and CDR2 SFDVKD. This CDR3 is built from 16 residues. V was pared by 9 bases and J by 3 bases, with 15 bases of the junction left unmatched. The CDR3 loop reads CATGTGTAAIYYGYTF. The CDR3 DNA sequence: TGTGCCACCGGGACGGGGACAGCAGCGATTTACTATGGCTACACCTTC.

The gene calls are TRBV5-1 and TRBJ1-3, with a weak D call TRBD1 (6 bases). V lost 4 bases and J 3 bases, leaving 17 bases between the germline ends. The CDR3 is made up of 16 amino acids. CDR1 is SGHRS and CDR2 is YFSETQ in the germline V gene. CDR3 in DNA: TGCGCCAGCAGCCTACGCGGACAGAGCTATGGAAACACCATATATTTT. Translating gives CASSLRGQSYGNTIYF.

Notes on this clonotype: A read error may explain this, as a much larger clone is one base away. For the CDR3, the DNA is TGTGCCAGCAGTTACGAGCTAAGGGGGGATGAGCAGTACTTC. Translating it yields CASSYELRGDEQYF. The chain is built from TRBV6-5 and TRBJ2-5; D could derive from TRBD1 or TRBD2 (6 bases each). This CDR3 comprises 14 residues. Between the trimmed V and J ends, which lost 2 bases and 11 bases, there was a span of 18 bases. Looked up from germline, CDR1 is MNHEY and CDR2 is SVGAGI.